Following are 31 T cell receptor beta chains from one sample sequenced in a study of T cell changes during pregnancy in multiple sclerosis. Method: immunoSEQ multiplex PCR; TCRdb's copy keeps in-frame clones and lacks some. The table records about 50,000 clones, about 92% of them present only once. The input for sequencing was CD4+ T cells from peripheral blood mononuclear cells, taken in the third trimester of pregnancy. These receptors all come from a female donor with multiple sclerosis, enrolled in a pregnancy study.

This chain connects TRBV5-6 to TRBJ2-7; 10 positions match TRBD1. Looked up from germline, CDR1 is SGHDT and CDR2 is YYEEEE. V trimming: 6 bases; J trimming: 2 bases; junction bases outside the gene matches: 8. The CDR3 sequence is 15 residues long. The CDR3 DNA reads TGTGCCAGCACCCTCGGAGGGACAGGGGCCTACGAGCAGTACTTC. As protein: CASTLGGTGAYEQYF.

The chain joins TRBV6-6 to TRBJ1-6; D might be TRBD1 (5 bases). Trimming pared 4 bases from V and 7 bases from J, leaving 17 bases between. Per germline, CDR1 MNHNY and CDR2 SVGAGI (reference sequence). The CDR3 spans 16 residues. CDR3 residues: CASSWTPQGSNSPLHF. In DNA form, the CDR3 reads TGTGCCAGCAGTTGGACACCTCAGGGTAGCAATTCACCCCTCCACTTT.

The chain combines TRBV4-1 with TRBJ2-5; 11 bases align to TRBD2. The CDR3 extends over 16 amino acids. Germline-derived CDR1 and CDR2 are MGHRA and YSYEKL. V lost 1 base to trimming and J lost 4 bases; unmatched junction nucleotides: 5. The CDR3 bases are TGCGCCAGCAGCCAAGGTTTAGCGGGGGGGCGAGAGACCCAGTACTTC. Protein: CASSQGLAGGRETQYF.

The table lists this clone with a few counts. This chain uses TRBV2 with TRBJ1-1, with a tentative D call TRBD1 (5 bases). Germline assignment: CDR1 SNHLY and CDR2 FYNNEI. The CDR3 has 12 amino acids. V was shortened by 8 bases and J by 11 bases, with 18 bases between the two germline ends. CDR3 region: CASGDEGLAAFF. Here the CDR3 DNA reads TGTGCCAGCGGAGACGAGGGACTAGCGGCTTTCTTT.

V gene TRBV6-1 combines with J gene TRBJ2-2, with D possibly matching TRBD1 (6 bases). This CDR3 comprises 17 residues. Trimming shortened V by 2 bases and J by 5 bases, and 18 bases separated the two germline ends. Germline V gene sequence: CDR1 MNHNS, CDR2 SASEGT. Here the CDR3 reads CASSETPKWTVTGELFF. CDR3 DNA: TGTGCCAGCAGTGAAACCCCAAAATGGACAGTGACCGGGGAGCTGTTTTTT.

V usage is TRBV4-2 and J usage is TRBJ1-4; 7 bases map to TRBD1. The CDR3 consists of 16 residues. In germline, CDR1 is LGHNA, CDR2 YNFKEQ. The V segment lost 1 base and the J segment 8 bases; nucleotides outside the gene matches: 10. In nucleotides, the CDR3 is TGTGCCAGCAGCCAAGGCTACAGGGGCCCAAGGGAAAAACTGTTTTTT. Its protein product is CASSQGYRGPREKLFF.

The chain carries TRBV18 and TRBJ2-7; TRBD1 matches 9 bases. CDR3 size: 15 residues. V was pared by 6 bases and J by 4 bases, with 10 bases of the junction left unmatched. Germline CDR1 reads KGHSH; CDR2 reads LQKENI. In DNA, the CDR3 is TGTGCCAGCTCGCAGCGGACAGGGGAGGGTTACGAGCAGTACTTC. This encodes CASSQRTGEGYEQYF.

The J gene is TRBJ1-1, the V gene TRBV2; TRBD1 matches at 7 bases. Germline CDR1 SNHLY, CDR2 FYNNEI. The CDR3 length is 13 residues. Trimming removed 5 bases from V and 12 bases from J; junction bases left unmatched: 12. In DNA form, the CDR3 reads TGTGCCAGCAGTTTAGACAGGGATGGTTGGTCTTTCTTT. This encodes CASSLDRDGWSFF.

V is TRBV7-2 and J is TRBJ1-2; 9 nucleotides match TRBD1. Per the germline V gene, CDR1 is SGHTA and CDR2 is FQGNSA. The ends lost 4 bases at V and 4 bases at J; junction bases unmatched: 10. This CDR3 region has 16 residues. The CDR3 spells CASSSLGTGISYGYTF. The CDR3, as DNA: TGTGCCAGCAGCTCCCTTGGGACAGGGATCAGCTATGGCTACACCTTC.

This clone was picked up one time. V is TRBV11-1 and J is TRBJ2-3; D might be TRBD1 (6 bases). The CDR3 contains 18 residues. The germline CDR1 and CDR2 sequences are SGHAT and FQDESV (reference sequence). With 5 bases removed from V and 0 bases from J, the gap between germline ends came to 21 bases. CDR3 coding DNA: TGTGCCAGCAGCCCCCTCCCGGGCGCCAGGGGCAGCACAGATACGCAGTATTTT. The encoded protein is CASSPLPGARGSTDTQYF. Full variable domain (outside the CDR3, taken from reference TRBV11-1 and TRBJ2-3): EAEVAQSPRYKITEKSQAVAFWCDPISGHATLYWYRQILGQGPELLVQFQDESVVDDSQLPKDRFSAERLKGVDSTLKIQPAELGDSAMYLCASSPLPGARGSTDTQYFGPGTRLTVL.

This chain connects TRBV11-3 to TRBJ2-1; the D gene is possibly TRBD1 (6 bases). The V end was cut by 1 base, the J end by 6 bases, with 7 bases between. The CDR3 covers 13 residues. Per germline, CDR1 SGHNT and CDR2 YENEEA. CDR3 sequence (DNA): TGTGCCAGCAGCTTAGTCAGGGGCAATGAGCAGTTCTTC. Its protein is CASSLVRGNEQFF.

This clone was seen only once. The rearrangement joins TRBV2 to TRBJ2-1; 9 bases map to TRBD2. The CDR3 has 14 amino acids. Per germline, CDR1 SNHLY and CDR2 FYNNEI. V lost 7 bases and J lost 7; bases outside the gene matches: 8. The CDR3 DNA sequence: TGTGCCAGCACTTACGTTAGCGGGGGAAATGAGCAGTTCTTC. Encoded protein: CASTYVSGGNEQFF.

This chain joins TRBV30 and TRBJ2-4; possibly TRBD1 for D (5 bases). Trimming took 3 bases from V and 1 from J, leaving 16 bases between them. Germline V gene sequence: CDR1 GTSNPN, CDR2 SVGIG (reference sequence). The CDR3 covers 16 residues. Here the CDR3 reads CAWSLGQIQAKNIQYF. CDR3 nucleotides: TGTGCCTGGAGCCTGGGGCAGATTCAGGCCAAAAACATTCAGTACTTC.

The chain links TRBV4-3 to TRBJ2-1, with D unclear. Germline loops: CDR1 LGHNA, CDR2 YSLEER. With 0 bases removed from V and 2 bases from J, the gap between germline ends came to 8 bases. This CDR3 is built from 15 residues. The CDR3 here is CASSQDSTAYNEQFF. The CDR3 nucleotides read TGCGCCAGCAGCCAAGATTCCACAGCCTACAATGAGCAGTTCTTC.

The chain employs TRBV4-3 and TRBJ2-2; D may be TRBD1 (5 bases). In germline, CDR1 is LGHNA, CDR2 YSLEER. The CDR3 spans 15 residues. Trimming removed 0 bases from V and 5 bases from J, with 10 bases in between. The CDR3, as DNA: TGCGCCAGCAGCCAAGATCTAGGGGATACCGGGGAGCTGTTTTTT. It codes for CASSQDLGDTGELFF.

The rearrangement joins TRBV5-6 to TRBJ2-5; D possibly corresponds to TRBD2 (6 bases). CDR1 and CDR2 from the germline V gene are SGHDT and YYEEEE. This CDR3 region has 14 residues. V lost 8 bases and J lost 5, with 19 bases in between. This chain's CDR3 is CASAGLANFETQYF. CDR3 nucleotides: TGTGCCAGTGCCGGGCTAGCGAACTTTGAGACCCAGTACTTC.

A single count supports this clone. The chain employs TRBV9 and TRBJ2-5, with a weak D call TRBD2 (7 bases). The CDR3 is 16 amino acids. The germline gives CDR1 SGDLS, CDR2 YYNGEE. V gave up 0 bases and J gave up 0 bases, with 12 bases separating them. The CDR3 DNA sequence: TGTGCCAGCAGCGTAGGGGGGGGGCGGAACCAAGAGACCCAGTACTTC. Translation: CASSVGGGRNQETQYF.

This clone showed up just once. The V call is TRBV21-1, the J call TRBJ1-1. TRBV21-1 is annotated as a pseudogene. The length of the CDR3 is 13 residues. The CDR3 sequence: CASSKARNTEAFF. For the CDR3, the DNA is TGTGCCAGCAGCAAAGCGCGGAACACTGAAGCTTTCTTT.

This chain connects TRBV2 to TRBJ1-2; D is perhaps TRBD1 (6 bases). The CDR3 is made up of 14 amino acids. Germline lookup yields CDR1 SNHLY and CDR2 FYNNEI. Trimming took off 1 base at V and 8 bases at J, with 14 bases between the two ends. CDR3 DNA sequence: TGTGCCAGCAGTGAAGGGTGGGGGGGCGAGGGCTACACCTTC. Encoded protein: CASSEGWGGEGYTF.

The chain joins TRBV5-4 to TRBJ2-7, with TRBD2 matching over 15 bases. Trimming at V came to 4 bases and at J to 0 bases, leaving 8 bases not matched to a gene. Germline-derived CDR1 and CDR2 are SGHNT and YYREEE (reference sequence). The CDR3 runs 18 residues. The CDR3 coding sequence is TGTGCCAGCAGCGAGGGACTAGCGGGGGGCTCCCTCTCCTACGAGCAGTACTTC. Its protein is CASSEGLAGGSLSYEQYF.

The chain joins TRBV7-2 to TRBJ2-7; 13 nucleotides align to TRBD2. The germline CDR1 and CDR2 sequences are SGHTA and FQGNSA. CDR3 length: 17 residues. Losses at the gene ends were 4 bases for V and 6 bases for J; bases not matched to a gene: 12. The CDR3 region is CASSSSAPLAGGVEQYF. The CDR3 bases are TGTGCCAGCAGCTCCTCCGCCCCACTAGCGGGGGGGGTCGAGCAGTACTTC.

The chain links TRBV4-3 to TRBJ2-3; a possible D gene is TRBD1 (6 bases). There are 17 residues in the CDR3. CDR1 is LGHNA, CDR2 YSLEER, per germline. The V and J ends lost 0 bases and 2 bases respectively, with 15 bases between them. CDR3 amino acids: CASSQEGGGPTTDTQYF. CDR3 nucleotides: TGCGCCAGCAGCCAAGAGGGTGGGGGCCCAACCACAGATACGCAGTATTTT.

V and J are TRBV19 and TRBJ1-1; 7 nucleotides match TRBD1. V shed 8 bases and J 9 bases; nucleotides not matched to a gene: 9. Germline CDR1 LNHDA, CDR2 SQIVND (reference sequence). CDR3 length: 12 amino acids. CDR3 residues: CASAAGTAKAFF. CDR3 bases: TGTGCCAGTGCTGCGGGGACAGCTAAAGCTTTCTTT.

The chain couples TRBV5-4 to TRBJ2-5; 7 bases match TRBD1. The CDR3 covers 15 residues. Germline-derived CDR1 and CDR2 are SGHNT and YYREEE (reference sequence). V was pared by 4 bases and J by 0 bases, with 6 bases of the junction left unmatched. The CDR3 protein is CASSGAGTDQETQYF. The CDR3 region has the DNA TGTGCCAGCAGCGGGGCCGGGACAGACCAAGAGACCCAGTACTTC.

The chain recombines TRBV6-5 with TRBJ1-1; D remains unclear. Per germline, CDR1 MNHEY and CDR2 SVGAGI. V was shortened by 5 bases and J by 5 bases, with 12 bases between the two germline ends. The CDR3 is 13 residues long. The DNA for the CDR3 is TGTGCCAGCAGTAAAGGAGGCAGGACTGAAGCTTTCTTT. This gives the protein CASSKGGRTEAFF.

V gene TRBV15 combines with J gene TRBJ1-2; D might be TRBD1 (5 bases). The CDR3 runs to 16 residues. From germline, CDR1 is LNHNV and CDR2 YYDKDF (reference sequence). V was cut by 0 bases and J by 7 bases, with 18 bases left in between. CDR3 sequence (DNA): TGTGCCACCAGCAGAGATGCGGGGCCGCCTGGGGCTGGCTACACCTTC. Translated, it gives CATSRDAGPPGAGYTF.

The chain has TRBV19 and TRBJ2-5; the D gene is possibly TRBD2 (5 bases). Trimming took off 1 base at V and 5 bases at J, with 5 bases between the two ends. The CDR3 runs to 12 residues. Germline V gene sequence: CDR1 LNHDA, CDR2 SQIVND (reference sequence). CDR3 amino acids: CASSIGEETQYF. The CDR3 DNA is TGTGCCAGTAGTATAGGGGAGGAGACCCAGTACTTC.

This rearrangement joins TRBV5-6 to TRBJ2-3; 11 positions match TRBD2. The CDR3 sequence is 12 residues long. The V gene's germline CDR1 is SGHDT and CDR2 YYEEEE. J was trimmed by 13 bases and V by 4 bases; bases with no gene match: 5. The CDR3 DNA reads as TGTGCCAGCAGCATAGCGGGGGGGCGGGAGTATTTT. This encodes CASSIAGGREYF.

The V call is TRBV7-3, the J call TRBJ2-1; the D is unclear. V lost 5 bases to trimming and J lost 9 bases, with 11 bases between them. Germline CDR1 SGHTA, CDR2 FQGTGA. CDR3 length: 12 amino acids. As DNA, the CDR3 is TGTGCCAGCAGCCCAACTCCGGGTGAGCAGTTCTTC. Translation gives CASSPTPGEQFF.

The gene calls are TRBV7-2 and TRBJ1-6; D gene unclear. The CDR3 is made up of 13 amino acids. Germline CDR1 is SGHTA and CDR2 is FQGNSA. The V and J ends lost 5 bases and 8 bases respectively, with 10 bases between them. CDR3 loop: CASSRGPDSPLHF. In DNA form, the CDR3 reads TGTGCCAGCAGCCGCGGTCCAGATTCACCCCTCCACTTT.

The chain recombines TRBV6-1 with TRBJ2-3; D possibly corresponds to TRBD1 (6 bases). The CDR3 is 14 residues long. Germline V gene lookup returns CDR1 MNHNS and CDR2 SASEGT. Trimming left V 6 bases short and J 2 bases short, with 12 bases between. CDR3 bases: TGTGCCAGCAGCCGGGACACAGTCACAGATACGCAGTATTTT. Amino acid sequence: CASSRDTVTDTQYF.